The source of this TCR beta chain is a study of T cells in Graves' hyperthyroidism and ophthalmopathy. Amplified TCR beta CDR3 regions derived from RNA transcripts. During a first-round RT-PCR of the TCR CDR3, the HTBI primer set was used. TCRdb ran MiXCR on the multiplex PCR reads and lists one entry per CDR3 protein. The repertoire holds 700,000 or so distinct CDR3 sequences, with roughly 15% as singletons. The CDR3 is 16 amino acids. Germline V gene data show CDR1 as LNHDA and CDR2 as SQIVND (reference sequence). V lost 6 bases, J lost 4 bases, and 9 bases stayed unmatched. General study results and limits: Most clonotypes expanded in thyroid above 0.001 were likewise present in blood.

A remark on this clonotype: Antigen unknown.

The clonotype originates from a man aged 18 to 29 with Graves' hyperthyroidism. Material for sequencing was blood. This chain uses TRBV19 with TRBJ2-5; TRBD2 matches at 12 bases. CDR3 in DNA: TGTGCCAGTAGCCACGCTAGCGGGAGGGCACGAGAGACCCAGTACTTC. The encoded protein is CASSHASGRARETQYF.